Listed below are T cell receptor beta chains from one sample, sequenced in a study of identical twins. TCRdb processed the 5' RACE reads anew with MiXCR; each CDR3 protein has one entry. The sample contains hundreds of thousands of distinct CDR3 sequences, 9% to 15% of which appear only once. Another study also made use of these data, one on yellow fever vaccine responses in identical twins.

Sequencing was performed on CD8+ T cells sorted from blood. The receptors derive from a woman aged 18-30 years in good health. CDR3s include the opening cysteine and the closing phenylalanine or tryptophan. Fields, in order: V gene, clone size, J gene, D gene, CDR3 DNA, CDR3 protein. A D gene is named only where the DNA matches it firmly. Clone size is shown for a subset of rows, as once, few, many or a class of expanded clone.

TRBV14,.,TRBJ2-2,.,TGTGCCAGCAGCCAAGAAAGTGCGTACACCGGGGAGCTGTTTTTT,CASSQESAYTGELFF
TRBV27,few,TRBJ2-5,.,TGTGCCAGCAGTTTGTCTAAGCGGGCGGAGACCCAGTACTTC,CASSLSKRAETQYF
TRBV5-1,many,TRBJ2-1,.,TGCGCCAGCTACTATGAGGGGGATACATACAATGAGCAGTTCTTC,CASYYEGDTYNEQFF
TRBV15,.,TRBJ1-1,.,TGTGCCACGGGTTCGGGCATGAATAATGAAGCTTTCTTT,CATGSGMNNEAFF
TRBV6-1,few,TRBJ1-4,TRBD1,TGTGCCAGCAGGGACAGGGGTGAAAAACTGTTTTTT,CASRDRGEKLFF
TRBV4-1,.,TRBJ2-2,.,TGCGCCAGCAGCAGGTGGGGGGTCACCGGGGAGCTGTTTTTT,CASSRWGVTGELFF
TRBV2,few,TRBJ2-7,TRBD2,TGTGCCAGCACCGGACTAGCGGAGCGACGCTCCTACGAGCAGTACTTC,CASTGLAERRSYEQYF
TRBV20-1,.,TRBJ2-1,.,TGCAGTGCCCGCGGACCCTACGACAATGAGCAGTTCTTC,CSARGPYDNEQFF
TRBV7-2,.,TRBJ2-3,.,TGTGCCAGCAGCTTCCCGCGAGGGTCCAGCACAGATACGCAGTATTTT,CASSFPRGSSTDTQYF
TRBV9,.,TRBJ2-1,.,TGTGCCAGCAGCGTAACGTGGGGGTCCAATGAGCAGTTCTTC,CASSVTWGSNEQFF
TRBV11-1,few,TRBJ1-1,.,TGTGCCAGCAGCCCGGGGGGGATTGAAGCTTTCTTT,CASSPGGIEAFF
TRBV12-5,few,TRBJ2-7,TRBD2,TGTGCTAGTGGTTTGGTACGACTAGCGGGAGTCTACGAGCAGTACTTC,CASGLVRLAGVYEQYF
TRBV7-9,few,TRBJ2-1,.,TGTGCCAGCCACGCTGCGGGGACACACAATGAGCAGTTCTTC,CASHAAGTHNEQFF
TRBV3-1,.,TRBJ2-1,TRBD2,TGTGCCAGCAGCCCTAGACTAGCGGGAGGAGATGAGCAGTTCTTC,CASSPRLAGGDEQFF
TRBV24-1,many,TRBJ2-7,.,TGTGCCACCAGTGATTTGTCTGAAGAGCAGTACTTC,CATSDLSEEQYF
TRBV9,few,TRBJ1-1,.,TGTGCCAGCAGCGTAGGAGGGTACGGCACTGAAGCTTTCTTT,CASSVGGYGTEAFF
TRBV6-1,.,TRBJ2-7,.,TGTGCCAGCAGTGATCAGGGTCCTGAAGAGCAGTACTTC,CASSDQGPEEQYF
TRBV5-6,many,TRBJ2-3,.,TGTGCCAGCAGCTTTGGGTCGGCAGATACGCAGTATTTT,CASSFGSADTQYF
TRBV7-6,few,TRBJ2-1,.,TGTGCCAGCAGCTTAGTCCCCCCGGCGAGCTCCTACAATGAGCAGTTCTTC,CASSLVPPASSYNEQFF
TRBV12-3/TRBV12-4,few,TRBJ2-2,TRBD2,TGTGCCAGCAGTTCGGGTCTAGCGGGGGGGCGCTTCATTGGGATCACCGGGGAGCTGTTTTTT,CASSSGLAGGRFIGITGELFF
TRBV7-3,few,TRBJ2-1,TRBD2,TGTGCCAGCAGCTCAAGCGGGATGGTCGTCAATGAGCAGTTCTTC,CASSSSGMVVNEQFF
TRBV27,.,TRBJ1-3,.,TGTGCCAGCAGTCTCGCAGAGATCCACGAAGGTATTCATGGAAACACCATATATTTT,CASSLAEIHEGIHGNTIYF
TRBV24-1,few,TRBJ2-3,.,TGTGCCACCAGTGATCTCGAAGACTACAGCGCAGATACGCAGTATTTT,CATSDLEDYSADTQYF
TRBV28,.,TRBJ1-5,TRBD1,TGTGCCAGCACCTTGACAGGGATGAATCAGCCCCAGCATTTT,CASTLTGMNQPQHF
TRBV5-6,.,TRBJ2-1,.,TGTGCCAGCAGCTTCCCCCTAGCATATGAGCAGTTCTTC,CASSFPLAYEQFF
TRBV4-1,few,TRBJ2-3,.,TGCGCCAGCAGCCAAGAACCATCACCCACAGATACGCAGTATTTT,CASSQEPSPTDTQYF
TRBV7-9,.,TRBJ2-1,TRBD2,TGTGCCAGCACCCCCCCTAGCGGGCCTTACAATGAGCAGTTCTTC,CASTPPSGPYNEQFF
TRBV5-1,.,TRBJ1-1,.,TGCGCCAGCAGCCCCCGAGGGGCAGGGCCACGGAACACTGAAGCTTTCTTT,CASSPRGAGPRNTEAFF
TRBV20-1,few,TRBJ2-3,.,TGCAGTGCTAGAGATTCGGGGCTCCCAGGCACAGATACGCAGTATTTT,CSARDSGLPGTDTQYF